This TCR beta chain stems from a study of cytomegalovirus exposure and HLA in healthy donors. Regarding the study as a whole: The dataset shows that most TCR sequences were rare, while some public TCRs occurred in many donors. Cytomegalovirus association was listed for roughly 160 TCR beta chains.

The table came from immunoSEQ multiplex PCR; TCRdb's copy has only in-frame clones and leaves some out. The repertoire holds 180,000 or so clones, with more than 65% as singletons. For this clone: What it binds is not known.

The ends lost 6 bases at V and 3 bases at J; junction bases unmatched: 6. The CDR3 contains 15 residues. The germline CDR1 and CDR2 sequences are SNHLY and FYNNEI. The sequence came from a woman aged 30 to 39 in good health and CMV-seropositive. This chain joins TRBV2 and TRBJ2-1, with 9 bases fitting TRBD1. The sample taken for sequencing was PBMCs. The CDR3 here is CASRVGQGGYNEQFF. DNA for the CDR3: TGTGCCAGCAGGGTGGGACAGGGAGGCTACAATGAGCAGTTCTTC.